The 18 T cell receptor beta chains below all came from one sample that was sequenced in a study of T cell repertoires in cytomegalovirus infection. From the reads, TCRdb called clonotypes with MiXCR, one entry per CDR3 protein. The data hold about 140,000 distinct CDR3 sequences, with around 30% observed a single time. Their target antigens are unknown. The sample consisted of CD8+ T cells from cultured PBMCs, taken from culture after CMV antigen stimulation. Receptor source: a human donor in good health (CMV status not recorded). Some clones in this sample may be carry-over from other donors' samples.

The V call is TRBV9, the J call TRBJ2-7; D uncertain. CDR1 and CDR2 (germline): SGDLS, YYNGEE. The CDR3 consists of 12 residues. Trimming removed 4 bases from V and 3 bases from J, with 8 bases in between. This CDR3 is CASSKEGYEQYF. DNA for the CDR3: TGTGCCAGCAGCAAGGAAGGCTACGAGCAGTACTTC.

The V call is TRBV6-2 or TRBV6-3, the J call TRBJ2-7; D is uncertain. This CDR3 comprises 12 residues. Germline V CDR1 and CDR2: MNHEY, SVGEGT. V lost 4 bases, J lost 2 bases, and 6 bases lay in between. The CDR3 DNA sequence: TGTGCCAGCAGTTGGAGCCCCTACGAGCAGTACTTC. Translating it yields CASSWSPYEQYF.

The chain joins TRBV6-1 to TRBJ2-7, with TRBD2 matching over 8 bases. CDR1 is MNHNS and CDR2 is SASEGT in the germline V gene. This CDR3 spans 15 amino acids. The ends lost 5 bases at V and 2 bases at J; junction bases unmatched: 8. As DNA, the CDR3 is TGTGCCAGCAGTTACCCCGGGACTAGTGCCTACGAGCAGTACTTC. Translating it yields CASSYPGTSAYEQYF.

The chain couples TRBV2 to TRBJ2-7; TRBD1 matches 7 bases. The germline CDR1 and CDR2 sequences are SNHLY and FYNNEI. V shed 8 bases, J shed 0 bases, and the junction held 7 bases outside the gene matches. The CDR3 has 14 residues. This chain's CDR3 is CASVGTDTSYEQYF. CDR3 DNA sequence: TGTGCCAGCGTCGGGACAGACACCTCCTACGAGCAGTACTTC.

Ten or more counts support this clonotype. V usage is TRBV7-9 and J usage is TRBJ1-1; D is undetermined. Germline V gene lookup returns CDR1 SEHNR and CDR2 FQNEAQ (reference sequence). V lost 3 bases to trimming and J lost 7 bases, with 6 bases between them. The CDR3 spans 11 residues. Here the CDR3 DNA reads TGTGCCAGCAGCTTTGGAGGTGAAGCTTTCTTT. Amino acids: CASSFGGEAFF.

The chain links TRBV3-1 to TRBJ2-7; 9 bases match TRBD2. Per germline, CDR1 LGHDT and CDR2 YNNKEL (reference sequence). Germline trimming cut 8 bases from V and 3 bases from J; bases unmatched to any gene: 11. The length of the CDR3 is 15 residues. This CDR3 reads CASRGIAGAFYEQYF. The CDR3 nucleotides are TGTGCCAGCCGGGGGATAGCGGGGGCGTTCTACGAGCAGTACTTC.

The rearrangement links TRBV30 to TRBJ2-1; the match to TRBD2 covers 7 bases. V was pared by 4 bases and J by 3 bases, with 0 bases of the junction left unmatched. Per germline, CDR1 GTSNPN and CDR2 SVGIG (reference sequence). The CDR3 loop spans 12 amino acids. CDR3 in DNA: TGTGCCTGGACGGGGGGCTACAATGAGCAGTTCTTC. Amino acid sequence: CAWTGGYNEQFF. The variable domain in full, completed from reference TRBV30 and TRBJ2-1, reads SQTIHQWPATLVQPVGSPLSLECTVEGTSNPNLYWYRQAAGRGLQLLFYSVGIGQISSEVPQNLSASRPQDRQFILSSKKLLLSDSGFYLCAWTGGYNEQFFGPGTRLTVL.

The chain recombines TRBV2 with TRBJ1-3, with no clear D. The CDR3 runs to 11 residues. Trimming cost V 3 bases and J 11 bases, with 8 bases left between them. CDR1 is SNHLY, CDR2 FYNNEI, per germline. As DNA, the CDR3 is TGTGCCAGCAGTGATTTCCGCGCCATATATTTT. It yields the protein CASSDFRAIYF.

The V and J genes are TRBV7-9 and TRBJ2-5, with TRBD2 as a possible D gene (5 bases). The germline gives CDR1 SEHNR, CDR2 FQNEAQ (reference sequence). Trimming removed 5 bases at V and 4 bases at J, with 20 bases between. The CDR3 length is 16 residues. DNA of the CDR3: TGTGCCAGCAGCGCATCCTCCGGGCCCCGGGGAGAGACCCAGTACTTC. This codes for CASSASSGPRGETQYF.

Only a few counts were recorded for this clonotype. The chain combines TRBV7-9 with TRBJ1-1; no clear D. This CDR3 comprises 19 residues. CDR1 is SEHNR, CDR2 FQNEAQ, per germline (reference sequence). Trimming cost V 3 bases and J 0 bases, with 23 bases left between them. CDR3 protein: CASSFLIAWGSNMNTEAFF. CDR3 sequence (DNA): TGTGCCAGCAGCTTTTTAATAGCCTGGGGATCAAACATGAACACTGAAGCTTTCTTT. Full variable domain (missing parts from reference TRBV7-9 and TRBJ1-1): DTGVSQNPRHKITKRGQNVTFRCDPISEHNRLYWYRQTLGQGPEFLTYFQNEAQLEKSRLLSDRFSAERPKGSFSTLEIQRTEQGDSAMYLCASSFLIAWGSNMNTEAFFGQGTRLTVV.

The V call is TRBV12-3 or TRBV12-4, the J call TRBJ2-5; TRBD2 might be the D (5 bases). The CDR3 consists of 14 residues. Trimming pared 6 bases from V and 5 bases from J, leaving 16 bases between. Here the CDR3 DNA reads TGTGCCAGCAGGCCCGGACTTACCGGGGAGACCCAGTACTTC. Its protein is CASRPGLTGETQYF.

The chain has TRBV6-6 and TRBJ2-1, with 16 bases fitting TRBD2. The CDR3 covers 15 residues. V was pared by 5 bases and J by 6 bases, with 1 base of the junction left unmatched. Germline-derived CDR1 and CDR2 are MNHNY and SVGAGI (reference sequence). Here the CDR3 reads CASSGTSGGGNEQFF. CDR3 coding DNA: TGTGCCAGCAGTGGGACTAGCGGGGGGGGCAATGAGCAGTTCTTC.

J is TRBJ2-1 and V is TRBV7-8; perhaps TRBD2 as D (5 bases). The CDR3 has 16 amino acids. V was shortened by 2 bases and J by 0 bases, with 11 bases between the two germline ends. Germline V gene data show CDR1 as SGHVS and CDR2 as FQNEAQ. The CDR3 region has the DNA TGTGCCAGCAGCTTAATCGCGGGCGGCTCCTACAATGAGCAGTTCTTC. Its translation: CASSLIAGGSYNEQFF.

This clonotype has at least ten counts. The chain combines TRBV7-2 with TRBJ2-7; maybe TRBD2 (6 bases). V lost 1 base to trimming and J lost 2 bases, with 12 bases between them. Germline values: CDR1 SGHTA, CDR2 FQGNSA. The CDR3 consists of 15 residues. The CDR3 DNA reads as TGTGCCAGCAGCTTAGAGGCTAGCGCCGCCTACGAGCAGTACTTC. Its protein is CASSLEASAAYEQYF.

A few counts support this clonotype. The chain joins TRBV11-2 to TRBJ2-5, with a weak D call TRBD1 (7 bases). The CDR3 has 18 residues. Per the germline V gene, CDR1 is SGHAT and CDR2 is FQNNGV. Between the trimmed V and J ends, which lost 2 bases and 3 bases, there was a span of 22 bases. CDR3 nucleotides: TGTGCCAGCAGCTTAAGGGGGGCCTGGACAGGCGTGAAAGAGACCCAGTACTTC. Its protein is CASSLRGAWTGVKETQYF.

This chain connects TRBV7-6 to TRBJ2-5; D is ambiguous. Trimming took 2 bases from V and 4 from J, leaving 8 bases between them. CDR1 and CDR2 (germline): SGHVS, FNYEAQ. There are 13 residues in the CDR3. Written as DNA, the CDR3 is TGTGCCAGCAGCTTACTCCCCGGAGAGACCCAGTACTTC. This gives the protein CASSLLPGETQYF.

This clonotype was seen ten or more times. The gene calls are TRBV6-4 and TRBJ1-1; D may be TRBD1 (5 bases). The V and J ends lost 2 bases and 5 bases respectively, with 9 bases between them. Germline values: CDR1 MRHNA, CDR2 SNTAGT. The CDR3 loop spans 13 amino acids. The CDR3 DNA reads TGTGCCAGCAGTGACAGGGGTGGTACTGAAGCTTTCTTT. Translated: CASSDRGGTEAFF.

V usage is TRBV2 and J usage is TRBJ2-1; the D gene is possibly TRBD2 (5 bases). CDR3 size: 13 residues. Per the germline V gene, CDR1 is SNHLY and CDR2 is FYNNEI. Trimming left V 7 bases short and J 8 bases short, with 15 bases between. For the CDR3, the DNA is TGTGCCAGCATCGCTCTAGCTGGTGATGAGCAGTTCTTC. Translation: CASIALAGDEQFF.